The present T cell receptor beta chain was sequenced within a study of T-cell reconstitution after alpha-beta-depleted transplantation in children. This clonotype was detected ten times or more. Its antigen is still unknown. The germline V gene encodes CDR1 SGDLS and CDR2 YYNGEE. V lost 0 bases and J 5 bases, leaving 25 bases between the germline ends. CDR3 length: 19 amino acids. As it was prepared, the TCRbeta library received unique molecular identifiers. TCRdb redid the calling of the PCR reads with MiXCR, one entry per CDR3 protein. The sample comprises fewer than 350,000 distinct CDR3 sequences, approximately 7.3% of which are singletons, and approximately 9% rests with the top ten. Study observations and caveats: It was newly produced T cells that mostly accounted for T-cell counts and diversity one year after transplant.

The chain joins TRBV9 to TRBJ2-3; either TRBD1 or TRBD2 may supply D (6 bases each). The sequenced sample was peripheral blood, obtained 360 days after TCRalphabeta/CD19-depleted stem cell transplant. This TCR was recovered from a female patient under 10 years old who had a stem cell transplant for Fanconi anemia, so the T cells may come from the graft donor. As DNA, the CDR3 is TGTGCCAGCAGCGTAGGTCTTGGGAAGGGATCGGGGGCAGAAGATACGCAGTATTTT. This gives the protein CASSVGLGKGSGAEDTQYF. The full variable domain, with the rest looked up from reference TRBV9 and TRBJ2-3, is DSGVTQTPKHLITATGQRVTLRCSPRSGDLSVYWYQQSLDQGLQFLIQYYNGEERAKGNILERFSAQQFPDLHSELNLSSLELGDSALYFCASSVGLGKGSGAEDTQYFGPGTRLTVL.